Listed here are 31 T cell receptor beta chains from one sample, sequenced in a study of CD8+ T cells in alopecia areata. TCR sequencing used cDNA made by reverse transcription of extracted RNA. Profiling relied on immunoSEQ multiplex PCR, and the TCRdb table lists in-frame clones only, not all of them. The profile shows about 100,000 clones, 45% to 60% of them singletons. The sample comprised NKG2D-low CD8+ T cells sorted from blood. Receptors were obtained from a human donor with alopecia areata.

The CDR3 protein is CASSPRDRGSYEQYF. CDR3 nucleotides: TGCGCCAGCAGCCCCCGGGACAGAGGCTCCTACGAGCAGTACTTC. The genes are TRBV4-1 and TRBJ2-7; 7 nucleotides line up with TRBD1. This CDR3 spans 15 amino acids. Germline V lookup: CDR1 MGHRA, CDR2 YSYEKL. The ends lost 4 bases at V and 0 bases at J; junction bases unmatched: 6.

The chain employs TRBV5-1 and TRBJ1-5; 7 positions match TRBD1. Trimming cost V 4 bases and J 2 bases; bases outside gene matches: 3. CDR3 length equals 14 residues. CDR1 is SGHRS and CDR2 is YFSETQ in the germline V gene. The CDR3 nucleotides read TGCGCCAGCAGCCCTACAGGGGGCAATCAGCCCCAGCATTTT. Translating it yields CASSPTGGNQPQHF.

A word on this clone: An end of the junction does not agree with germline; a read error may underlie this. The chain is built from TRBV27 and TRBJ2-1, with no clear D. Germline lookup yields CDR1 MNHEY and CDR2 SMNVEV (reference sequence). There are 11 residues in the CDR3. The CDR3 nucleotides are TGTGCCAGCAGTTTAGGGGTACACGAAGTCTTC. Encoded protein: CASSLGVHEVF.

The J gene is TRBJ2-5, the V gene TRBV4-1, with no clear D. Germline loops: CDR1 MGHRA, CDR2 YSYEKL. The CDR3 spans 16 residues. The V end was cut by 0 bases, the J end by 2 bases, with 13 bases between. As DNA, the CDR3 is TGCGCCAGCAGCCAAGATCTTAAGGGTCCTCAAGAGACCCAGTACTTC. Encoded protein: CASSQDLKGPQETQYF.

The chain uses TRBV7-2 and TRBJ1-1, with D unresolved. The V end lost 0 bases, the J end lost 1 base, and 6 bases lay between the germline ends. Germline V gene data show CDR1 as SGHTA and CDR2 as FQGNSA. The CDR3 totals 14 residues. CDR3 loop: CASSLAWGNTEAFF. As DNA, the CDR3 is TGTGCCAGCAGCTTAGCGTGGGGGAACACTGAAGCTTTCTTT.

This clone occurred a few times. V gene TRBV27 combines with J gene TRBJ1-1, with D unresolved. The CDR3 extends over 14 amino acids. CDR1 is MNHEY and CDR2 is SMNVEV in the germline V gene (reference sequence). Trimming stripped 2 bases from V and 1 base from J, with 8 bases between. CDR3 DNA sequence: TGTGCCAGCAGTTTAATGGGCCCGAACACTGAAGCTTTCTTT. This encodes CASSLMGPNTEAFF.

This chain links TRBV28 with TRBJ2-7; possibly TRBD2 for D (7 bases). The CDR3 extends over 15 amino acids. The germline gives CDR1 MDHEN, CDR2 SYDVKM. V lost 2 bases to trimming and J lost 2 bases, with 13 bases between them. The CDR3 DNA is TGTGCCAGCAGTTTACGGGGGGCGCGAGCCTACGAGCAGTACTTC. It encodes CASSLRGARAYEQYF. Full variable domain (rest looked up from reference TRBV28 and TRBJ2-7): DVKVTQSSRYLVKRTGEKVFLECVQDMDHENMFWYRQDPGLGLRLIYFSYDVKMKEKGDIPEGYSVSREKKERFSLILESASTNQTSMYLCASSLRGARAYEQYFGPGTRLTVT.

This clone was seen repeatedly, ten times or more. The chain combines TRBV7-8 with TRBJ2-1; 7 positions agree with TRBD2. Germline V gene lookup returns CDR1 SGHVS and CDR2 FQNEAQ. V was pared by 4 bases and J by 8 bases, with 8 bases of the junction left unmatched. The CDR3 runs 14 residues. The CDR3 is CASSSGLGVDEQFF. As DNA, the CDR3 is TGTGCCAGCAGCTCCGGACTAGGTGTCGATGAGCAGTTCTTC.

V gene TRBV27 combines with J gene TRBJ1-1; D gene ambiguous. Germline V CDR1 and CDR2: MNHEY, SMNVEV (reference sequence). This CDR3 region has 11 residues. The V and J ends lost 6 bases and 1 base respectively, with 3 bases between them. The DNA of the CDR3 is TGTGCCAGCAGGCGGAACACTGAAGCTTTCTTT. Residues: CASRRNTEAFF.

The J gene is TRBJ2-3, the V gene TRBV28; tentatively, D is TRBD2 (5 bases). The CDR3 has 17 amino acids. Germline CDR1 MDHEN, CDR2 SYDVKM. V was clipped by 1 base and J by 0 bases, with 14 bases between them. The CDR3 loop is CASSLSRTQTSTDTQYF. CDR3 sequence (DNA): TGTGCCAGCAGTTTATCACGGACTCAAACTAGCACAGATACGCAGTATTTT.

The CDR3 is CASSLEPSTDTQYF. The CDR3 bases are TGTGCCAGCAGCTTAGAGCCCAGCACAGATACGCAGTATTTT. This rearrangement joins TRBV7-3 to TRBJ2-3; D not resolved. Trimming pared 2 bases from V and 0 bases from J, leaving 6 bases between. This CDR3 spans 14 amino acids. Germline CDR1 reads SGHTA; CDR2 reads FQGTGA.

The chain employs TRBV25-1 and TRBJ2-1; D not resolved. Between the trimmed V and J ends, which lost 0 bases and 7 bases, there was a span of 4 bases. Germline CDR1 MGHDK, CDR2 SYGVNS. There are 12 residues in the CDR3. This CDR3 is CASSEYRNEQFF. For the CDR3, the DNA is TGTGCCAGCAGTGAATATCGGAATGAGCAGTTCTTC.

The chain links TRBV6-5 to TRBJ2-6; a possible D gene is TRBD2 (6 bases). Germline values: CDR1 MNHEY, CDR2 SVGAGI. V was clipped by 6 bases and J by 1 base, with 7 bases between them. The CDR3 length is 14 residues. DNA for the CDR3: TGTGCCAGCAGAGGGACTTCTGGGGCCAACGTCCTGACTTTC. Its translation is CASRGTSGANVLTF.

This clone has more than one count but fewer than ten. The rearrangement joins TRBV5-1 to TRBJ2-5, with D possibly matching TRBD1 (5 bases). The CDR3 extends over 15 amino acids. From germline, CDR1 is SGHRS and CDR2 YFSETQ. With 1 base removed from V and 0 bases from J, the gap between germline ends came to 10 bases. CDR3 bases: TGCGCCAGCAGCTTGAAGGGGTGGTACCAAGAGACCCAGTACTTC. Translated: CASSLKGWYQETQYF.

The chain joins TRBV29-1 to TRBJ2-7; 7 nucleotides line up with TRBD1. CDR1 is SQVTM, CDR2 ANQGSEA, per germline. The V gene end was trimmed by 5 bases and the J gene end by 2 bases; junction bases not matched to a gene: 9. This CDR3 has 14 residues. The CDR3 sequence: CSVRKGAVTYEQYF. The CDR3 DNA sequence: TGCAGCGTTAGAAAGGGGGCAGTAACCTACGAGCAGTACTTC.

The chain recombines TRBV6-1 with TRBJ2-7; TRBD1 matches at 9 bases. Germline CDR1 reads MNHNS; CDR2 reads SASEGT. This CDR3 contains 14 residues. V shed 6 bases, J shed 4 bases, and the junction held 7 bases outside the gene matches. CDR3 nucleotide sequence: TGTGCCAGCAGGGTGGGGACAGGGTGGTACGAGCAGTACTTC. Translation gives CASRVGTGWYEQYF.

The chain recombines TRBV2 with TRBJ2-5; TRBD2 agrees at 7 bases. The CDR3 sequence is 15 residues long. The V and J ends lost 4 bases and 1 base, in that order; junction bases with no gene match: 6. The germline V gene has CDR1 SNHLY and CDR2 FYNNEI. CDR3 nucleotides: TGTGCCAGCAGTGCCAGGACTAGTAGCCAAGAGACCCAGTACTTC. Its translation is CASSARTSSQETQYF.

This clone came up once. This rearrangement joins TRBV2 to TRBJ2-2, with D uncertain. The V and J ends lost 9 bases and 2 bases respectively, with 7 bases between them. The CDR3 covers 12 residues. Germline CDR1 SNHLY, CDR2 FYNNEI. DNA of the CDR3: TGTGCCAGGGACGCCAACACCGGGGAGCTGTTTTTT. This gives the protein CARDANTGELFF.

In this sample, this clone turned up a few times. The CDR3 spells CASSRRESSYNEQFF. CDR3 in DNA: TGCGCCAGCAGTCGACGGGAGAGCTCCTACAATGAGCAGTTCTTC. The genes are TRBV5-1 and TRBJ2-1, with TRBD2 as a possible D gene (6 bases). The V gene's germline CDR1 is SGHRS and CDR2 YFSETQ. The V gene lost 5 bases and the J gene lost 0 bases, with 12 bases spanning the gap. The CDR3 loop spans 15 amino acids.

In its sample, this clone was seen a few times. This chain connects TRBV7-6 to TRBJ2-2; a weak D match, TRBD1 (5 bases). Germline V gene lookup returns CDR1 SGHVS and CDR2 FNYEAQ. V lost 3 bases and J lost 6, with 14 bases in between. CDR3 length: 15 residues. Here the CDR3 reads CASSLSAGHSGELFF. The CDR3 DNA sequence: TGTGCCAGCAGCTTGTCGGCAGGGCATTCCGGGGAGCTGTTTTTT.

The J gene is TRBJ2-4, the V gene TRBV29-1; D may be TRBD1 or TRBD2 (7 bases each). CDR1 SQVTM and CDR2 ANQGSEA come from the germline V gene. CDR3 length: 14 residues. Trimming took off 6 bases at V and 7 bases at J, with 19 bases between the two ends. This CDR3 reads CSVGGTAQSNIQYF. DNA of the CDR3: TGCAGCGTCGGGGGGACAGCCCAGAGTAACATTCAGTACTTC. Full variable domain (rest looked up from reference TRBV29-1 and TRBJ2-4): SAVISQKPSRDICQRGTSLTIQCQVDSQVTMMFWYRQQPGQSLTLIATANQGSEATYESGFVIDKFPISRPNLTFSTLTVSNMSPEDSSIYLCSVGGTAQSNIQYFGAGTRLSVL.

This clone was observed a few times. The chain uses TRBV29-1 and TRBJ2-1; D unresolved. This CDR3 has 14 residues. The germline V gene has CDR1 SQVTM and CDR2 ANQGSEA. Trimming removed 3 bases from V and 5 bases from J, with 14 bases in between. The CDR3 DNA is TGCAGCGTTGAGTTTTCCTGGCTGAACAATGAGCAGTTCTTC. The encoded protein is CSVEFSWLNNEQFF.

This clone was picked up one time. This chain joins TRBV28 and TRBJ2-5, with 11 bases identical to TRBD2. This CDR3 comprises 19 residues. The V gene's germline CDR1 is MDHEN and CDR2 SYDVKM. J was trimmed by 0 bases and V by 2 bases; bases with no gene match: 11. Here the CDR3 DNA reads TGTGCCAGCAGTTTAGGGGCCTTAGCGGGAGGGATGGACCAAGAGACCCAGTACTTC. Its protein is CASSLGALAGGMDQETQYF.

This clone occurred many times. DNA of the CDR3: TGTGCCAGCAGACCCGACGGGACTGGCTACACCTTC. Protein sequence: CASRPDGTGYTF. The chain combines TRBV28 with TRBJ1-2; D might be TRBD1 (5 bases). The CDR3 loop spans 12 amino acids. Germline CDR1 and CDR2: MDHEN and SYDVKM. The V end lost 6 bases, the J end lost 7 bases, and 12 bases lay between the germline ends.

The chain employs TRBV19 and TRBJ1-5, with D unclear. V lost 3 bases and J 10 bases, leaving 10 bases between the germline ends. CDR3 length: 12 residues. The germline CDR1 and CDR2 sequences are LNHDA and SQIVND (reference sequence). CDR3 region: CASSMKALPQHF. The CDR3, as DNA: TGTGCCAGTAGTATGAAGGCTCTACCCCAGCATTTT.

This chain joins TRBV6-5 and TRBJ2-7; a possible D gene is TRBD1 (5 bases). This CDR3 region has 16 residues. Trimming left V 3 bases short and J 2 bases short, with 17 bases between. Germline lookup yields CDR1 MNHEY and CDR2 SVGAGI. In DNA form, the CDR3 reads TGTGCCAGCAGTTATTTGCCGGACAAGGGAACCTACGAGCAGTACTTC. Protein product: CASSYLPDKGTYEQYF.

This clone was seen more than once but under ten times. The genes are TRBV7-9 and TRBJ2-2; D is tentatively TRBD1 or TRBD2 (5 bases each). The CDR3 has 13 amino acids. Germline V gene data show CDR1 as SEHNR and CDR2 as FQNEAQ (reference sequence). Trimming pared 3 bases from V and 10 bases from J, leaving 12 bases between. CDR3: CASSLGPREELFF. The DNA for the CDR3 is TGTGCCAGCAGCTTGGGACCGAGGGAGGAGCTGTTTTTT.

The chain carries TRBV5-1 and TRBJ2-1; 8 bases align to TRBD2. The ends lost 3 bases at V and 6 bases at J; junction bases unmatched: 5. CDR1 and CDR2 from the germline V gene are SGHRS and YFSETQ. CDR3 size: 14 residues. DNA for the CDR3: TGCGCCAGCAGCTGGGGACTAGGAGGCAATGAGCAGTTCTTC. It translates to CASSWGLGGNEQFF.

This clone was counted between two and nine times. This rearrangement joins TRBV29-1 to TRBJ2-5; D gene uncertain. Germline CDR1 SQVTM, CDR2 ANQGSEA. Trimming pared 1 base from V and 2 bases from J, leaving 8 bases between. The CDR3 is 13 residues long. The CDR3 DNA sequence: TGCAGCGTTGAAGGGGCTAATCAAGAGACCCAGTACTTC. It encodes CSVEGANQETQYF. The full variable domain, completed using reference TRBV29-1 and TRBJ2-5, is SAVISQKPSRDICQRGTSLTIQCQVDSQVTMMFWYRQQPGQSLTLIATANQGSEATYESGFVIDKFPISRPNLTFSTLTVSNMSPEDSSIYLCSVEGANQETQYFGPGTRLLVL.

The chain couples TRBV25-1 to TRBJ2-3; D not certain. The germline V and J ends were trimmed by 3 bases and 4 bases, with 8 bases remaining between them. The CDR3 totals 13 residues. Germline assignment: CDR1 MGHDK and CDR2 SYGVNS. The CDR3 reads CASSDNSADTQYF. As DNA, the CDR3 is TGTGCCAGCAGTGATAATTCAGCAGATACGCAGTATTTT.

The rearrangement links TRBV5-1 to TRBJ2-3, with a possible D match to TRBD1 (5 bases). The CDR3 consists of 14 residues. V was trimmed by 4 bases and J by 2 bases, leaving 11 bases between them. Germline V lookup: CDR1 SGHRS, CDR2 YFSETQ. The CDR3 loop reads CASSQDRNTDTQYF. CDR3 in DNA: TGCGCCAGCAGCCAAGACAGAAACACAGATACGCAGTATTTT. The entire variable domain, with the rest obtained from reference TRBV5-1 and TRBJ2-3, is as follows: KAGVTQTPRYLIKTRGQQVTLSCSPISGHRSVSWYQQTPGQGLQFLFEYFSETQRNKGNFPGRFSGRQFSNSRSEMNVSTLELGDSALYLCASSQDRNTDTQYFGPGTRLTVL.